The entry below gives a single TCR beta chain sequence along with its context. Its antigen has not been determined. Base qualities are not at hand, and no much larger clone is one base apart. The data originate from a study of T cell responses to AZD1222 COVID-19 vaccine (dated by TCRdb to the early 2020s). Context from the whole study: AZD1222 recipients whose second dose came at about 4 weeks and those whose second dose came at about 12 weeks were combined into one group, since spike-specific TCR depth and breadth did not differ between the two schedules. TCR sequencing was performed for more than 230 trial participants, of whom about 200 were given two doses of AZD1222 and some 26 were given two doses of MenACWY control vaccine. Trial participants were enrolled into age subgroups of 18-55, 56-69 and 70-plus years, which contained about 150, 27 and 61 TCR-sequenced participants, respectively.

V lost 8 bases and J lost 6 bases, and the count of bases not matched to a germline gene is 10. CDR3 length: 13 amino acids, cysteine to phenylalanine. The kept DNA is CDR3 alone, 39 bases in frame from the first base. From a lookup of the germline V gene (reference sequence), CDR1 and CDR2 are LNHDA and SQIVND. The time point label, read with the paper, signifies: baseline before first vaccination. Vaccinee samples were obtained from the UK trials COV001 and COV002, which included a single-blind randomized controlled phase 2/3 trial of AZD1222 (ChAdOx1 nCoV-19) in healthy adults. For TCRbeta chain sequencing, PBMC samples were collected from trial participants at day 0 and at day 28 after the second dose. Broader findings and caveats from the paper: Vaccine-associated CD4 TCRs spanned the whole spike protein, with dominant responses in regions 160-218 and 743-854. Conclusions about previously exposed vaccinees are limited, since just 5 or 6 AZD1222 recipients were seropositive for SARS-CoV-2 at baseline. Because no day 14 peak-response samples were available, the repertoires could be characterized only after the peak T cell response. Reportedly, almost half of the unique spike-specific TCRs recognized epitopes lying outside the regions that are mutated in the B.1.351 and B.1.1.7 variants. Spike-specific TCR breadth and depth rose significantly after two AZD1222 doses compared with day 0 and with MenACWY recipients. The 56-69-year group was small, and its depth increase did not reach significance, likely because of low power. Participants were mostly white British and included more females than males, and it was suggested by the authors that clonal diversity may have been underestimated.

The CDR3 regions of human TCRbeta chains were subjected to immunosequencing. Under the source paper's analysis protocol: Repertoire TCRs were matched against a reference library of SARS-CoV-2-specific TCRs generated with the MIRA antigen-specificity platform. Breadth was defined as the fraction of unique TCRs that were SARS-CoV-2-associated, and depth was defined as the fraction of total T cells that were SARS-CoV-2-associated. Each spike-specific TCR was assigned to its reactive spike region and to a CD4 or CD8 class using the MIRA data. Log10-transformed breadth and depth values were compared by one-way ANOVA with Sidak's multiple comparisons tests. The clones in this table, taken by TCRdb from immuneACCESS, are in-frame only. Not every clone is retained; where verified, under half of the shortfall comes from an unresolved V gene, and the cause of the rest is unknown. V, J and clone size are taken as reported in that table, and D and trimming were inferred from the DNA itself. This sample is represented by approximately 85,000 clones; 85% to 90% of them were singletons. 5.5% to 8% of the sample comes from the top ten.

This receptor chain uses TRBV19 and TRBJ2-7, and 7 junctional nucleotides match TRBD1. Sequenced here: peripheral blood, sampled on day 0 of AZD1222 vaccination. The TCR originated in an adult in good health. CDR3 reads: CASRGARQGEQYF. The nucleotide sequence reads TGTGCCAGTCGAGGGGCCCGACAGGGCGAGCAGTACTTC.